The clone carrying this T cell receptor (beta chain) was detected a few times. The antigen remains unidentified. V lost 5 bases and J 5 bases, leaving 12 bases between the germline ends. This CDR3 region has 13 residues. Germline V CDR1 and CDR2: SGHVS, FQNEAQ. This entry comes from a study of beta chain features in type 1 diabetes. On the study more broadly: Sorted cells, more than 95,000,000 in number, were examined across all samples.

Reverse transcribing all isolated RNA meant expressed TCRB transcripts were sequenced. Clones were read by immunoSEQ multiplex PCR, and TCRdb kept only the in-frame ones, dropping some. The sample includes hundreds of thousands of clones, about a tenth of them seen just once. Study-level findings and limits: Significant though moderate, a shortening of TCRB CDR3s appeared in all four CD4+ subsets of Type 1 diabetes patients.

This chain uses TRBV7-8 with TRBJ2-5; D ambiguous. The receptor was isolated from a man younger than 40 with type 1 diabetes. Sample: central memory CD4+ T cells from blood. The CDR3 DNA sequence: TGTGCCAGCAGCCCGACGGTTCCCGAGACCCAGTACTTC. Residues: CASSPTVPETQYF.